Following are 15 T cell receptor beta chains from one sample sequenced in a study of blood T cell repertoires in COVID-19. Sequencing was performed with immunoSEQ multiplex PCR; in TCRdb, only in-frame clones are kept and a portion is missing. The table lists about 110,000 clones, around four fifths of them singletons. Sample: peripheral blood. The receptors stem from a woman aged 65 to 85 with acute or convalescent COVID-19.

The V and J genes are TRBV29-1 and TRBJ1-5; a weak D match, TRBD1 (5 bases). V lost 7 bases and J lost 0, with 13 bases in between. Germline V lookup: CDR1 SQVTM, CDR2 ANQGSEA. The CDR3 totals 14 residues. The CDR3 nucleotides read TGCAGCGCCAGGTGGGGGGATAGCAATCAGCCCCAGCATTTT. Amino acids: CSARWGDSNQPQHF.

This clone is a singleton in its sample. The chain combines TRBV5-1 with TRBJ2-2, with D possibly matching TRBD1 (6 bases). The CDR3 loop spans 17 amino acids. CDR1 is SGHRS, CDR2 YFSETQ, per germline. With 0 bases removed from V and 0 bases from J, the gap between germline ends came to 12 bases. This CDR3 is CASSLAVTGTNTGELFF. The DNA of the CDR3 is TGCGCCAGCAGCTTGGCTGTGACAGGAACGAACACCGGGGAGCTGTTTTTT.

As DNA, the CDR3 is TGTGCCAGCTTCCGAGCGGGAAGCACAGATACGCAGTATTTT. Encoded protein: CASFRAGSTDTQYF. This sequence joins TRBV6-5 and TRBJ2-3; 7 bases map to TRBD2. The CDR3 loop spans 14 amino acids. Per the germline V gene, CDR1 is MNHEY and CDR2 is SVGAGI. After removal of 8 bases from V and 0 bases from J, the junction contained 5 bases not matched to a gene.

The rearrangement links TRBV19 to TRBJ1-2; weak D call: TRBD1 (5 bases). CDR3 length: 15 amino acids. Trimming removed 5 bases from V and 4 bases from J, with 17 bases in between. Germline V lookup: CDR1 LNHDA, CDR2 SQIVND (reference sequence). CDR3 DNA sequence: TGTGCCAGTAGTCCCATGGCGGGGGTCGGCTATGGCTACACCTTC. Protein: CASSPMAGVGYGYTF.

This chain links TRBV5-5 with TRBJ2-5, with a tentative D call TRBD1 (5 bases). V was clipped by 4 bases and J by 7 bases, with 14 bases between them. Germline V gene data show CDR1 as SGHKS and CDR2 as YYEKEE (reference sequence). There are 13 residues in the CDR3. CDR3 in amino acids: CASSLRSQGTQYF. CDR3 coding DNA: TGTGCCAGCAGCCTTCGGTCCCAGGGGACCCAGTACTTC. Supplemented by reference TRBV5-5 and TRBJ2-5, the full variable domain reads DAGVTQSPTHLIKTRGQQVTLRCSPISGHKSVSWYQQVLGQGPQFIFQYYEKEERGRGNFPDRFSARQFPNYSSELNVNALLLGDSALYLCASSLRSQGTQYFGPGTRLLVL.

V usage is TRBV5-5 and J usage is TRBJ1-5, with TRBD1 identical over 9 bases. Germline values: CDR1 SGHKS, CDR2 YYEKEE (reference sequence). CDR3 size: 16 residues. The trim removed 4 bases at V and 5 bases at J, leaving 10 bases unmatched. Here the CDR3 DNA reads TGTGCCAGCAGCAACCTGGACAGGGGACGGGATCAGCCCCAGCATTTT. It codes for CASSNLDRGRDQPQHF.

The chain couples TRBV7-8 to TRBJ2-1; 7 positions match TRBD2. The CDR3 spans 15 residues. The germline gives CDR1 SGHVS, CDR2 FQNEAQ. Trimming removed 3 bases from V and 7 bases from J; junction bases left unmatched: 9. The CDR3 nucleotides are TGTGCCAGCAGCTTCCGGGGCGGGGGAGGGAATGAGCAGTTCTTC. Translation gives CASSFRGGGGNEQFF.

The chain links TRBV9 to TRBJ1-4; D possibly corresponds to TRBD1 (5 bases). Looked up from germline, CDR1 is SGDLS and CDR2 is YYNGEE. This CDR3 is 15 amino acids long. The V end lost 3 bases, the J end lost 8 bases, and 17 bases lay between the germline ends. The CDR3 nucleotides are TGTGCCAGCAGCGGACCAGGGTTGATGGAAGAAAAACTGTTTTTT. Translation gives CASSGPGLMEEKLFF.

This rearrangement joins TRBV25-1 to TRBJ2-1; D may be TRBD1 (6 bases). The CDR3 sequence is 17 residues long. The V end lost 5 bases, the J end lost 7 bases, and 24 bases lay between the germline ends. CDR1 is MGHDK and CDR2 is SYGVNS in the germline V gene. CDR3 DNA sequence: TGTGCCAGCAGTTATCCCTCTCCAGGGGTCGGGCTGAATGAGCAGTTCTTC. It specifies CASSYPSPGVGLNEQFF.

V gene TRBV28 combines with J gene TRBJ2-2, with TRBD1 matching over 7 bases. The CDR3 loop spans 18 amino acids. J lost 7 bases, V lost 2 bases, and 16 bases had no gene match. Germline V gene lookup returns CDR1 MDHEN and CDR2 SYDVKM. CDR3 DNA: TGTGCCAGCAGTTTACCTTACCGGGACAGCAGGTCAAACGGGGAGCTGTTTTTT. Translating it yields CASSLPYRDSRSNGELFF. Together with reference TRBV28 and TRBJ2-2, the CDR3 gives the full variable domain: DVKVTQSSRYLVKRTGEKVFLECVQDMDHENMFWYRQDPGLGLRLIYFSYDVKMKEKGDIPEGYSVSREKKERFSLILESASTNQTSMYLCASSLPYRDSRSNGELFFGEGSRLTVL.

This sequence joins TRBV5-8 and TRBJ1-5; tentatively, D is TRBD1 (6 bases). Germline V lookup: CDR1 SGHTS, CDR2 YDEGEE. V was trimmed by 6 bases and J by 1 base, leaving 11 bases between them. This CDR3 is built from 14 residues. CDR3 nucleotides: TGTGCCAGCATCAGGGGTAACAGCAATCAGCCCCAGCATTTT. Its protein product is CASIRGNSNQPQHF.

The gene calls are TRBV4-1 and TRBJ2-5; D uncertain. Germline CDR1 and CDR2: MGHRA and YSYEKL. This CDR3 spans 15 amino acids. V was pared by 0 bases and J by 5 bases, with 13 bases between. The CDR3, as DNA: TGCGCCAGCAGCCAAGATTATACCCGGTGGGAGACCCAGTACTTC. This codes for CASSQDYTRWETQYF.

This sequence joins TRBV11-3 and TRBJ2-1, with 9 bases identical to TRBD2. Losses at the gene ends were 4 bases for V and 4 bases for J; bases not matched to a gene: 5. The length of the CDR3 is 15 residues. Germline loops: CDR1 SGHNT, CDR2 YENEEA. CDR3 DNA: TGTGCCAGCAGCTACGAGAGCGGGGGGTACAATGAGCAGTTCTTC. Protein product: CASSYESGGYNEQFF. The full variable domain, its missing parts supplied by reference TRBV11-3 and TRBJ2-1, is EAGVVQSPRYKIIEKKQPVAFWCNPISGHNTLYWYLQNLGQGPELLIRYENEEAVDDSQLPKDRFSAERLKGVDSTLKIQPAELGDSAVYLCASSYESGGYNEQFFGPGTRLTVL.

This clone was observed a single time. The V call is TRBV11-2, the J call TRBJ1-2; D is perhaps TRBD1 (5 bases). CDR3 length: 14 amino acids. V lost 5 bases and J 7 bases, leaving 17 bases between the germline ends. Germline V lookup: CDR1 SGHAT, CDR2 FQNNGV. For the CDR3, the DNA is TGTGCCAGCAGCCCAGTCCAGGGATTAGGTGGCTACACCTTC. As protein: CASSPVQGLGGYTF.

The chain links TRBV19 to TRBJ1-5; D is ambiguous. Trimming took 2 bases from V and 0 from J, leaving 5 bases between them. CDR3 length equals 14 residues. Germline V gives CDR1 LNHDA, CDR2 SQIVND (reference sequence). The DNA of the CDR3 is TGTGCCAGTAGTATACAGGATAGCAATCAGCCCCAGCATTTT. Protein product: CASSIQDSNQPQHF. Using reference TRBV19 and TRBJ1-5 for the parts outside the CDR3, the full variable domain is DGGITQSPKYLFRKEGQNVTLSCEQNLNHDAMYWYRQDPGQGLRLIYYSQIVNDFQKGDIAEGYSVSREKKESFPLTVTSAQKNPTAFYLCASSIQDSNQPQHFGDGTRLSIL.